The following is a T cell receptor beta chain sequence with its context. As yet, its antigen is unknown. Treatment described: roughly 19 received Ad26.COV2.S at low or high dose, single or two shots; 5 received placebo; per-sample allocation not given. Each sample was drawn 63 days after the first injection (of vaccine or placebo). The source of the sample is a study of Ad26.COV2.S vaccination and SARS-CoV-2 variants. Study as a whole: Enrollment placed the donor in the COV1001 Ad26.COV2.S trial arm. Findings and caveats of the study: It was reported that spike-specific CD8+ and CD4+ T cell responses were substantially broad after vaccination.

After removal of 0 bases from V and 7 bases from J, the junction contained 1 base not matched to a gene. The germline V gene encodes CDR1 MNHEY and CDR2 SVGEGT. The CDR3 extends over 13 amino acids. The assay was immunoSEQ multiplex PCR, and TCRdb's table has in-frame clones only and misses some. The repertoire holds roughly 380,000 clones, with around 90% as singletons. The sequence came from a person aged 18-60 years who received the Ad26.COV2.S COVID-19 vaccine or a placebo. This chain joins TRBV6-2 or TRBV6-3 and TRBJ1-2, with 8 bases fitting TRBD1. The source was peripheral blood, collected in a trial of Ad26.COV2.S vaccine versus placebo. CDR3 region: CASSYSDRVGYTF. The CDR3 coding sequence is TGTGCCAGCAGTTACTCGGACAGGGTTGGCTACACCTTC.